This T cell receptor (beta chain) originates from a study of neurological immune-mediated disorders. Study results and limitations: For the multiple sclerosis repertoire cluster, an association with any clinical or MRI feature was absent.

The cDNA was synthesized by 5'RACE incorporating 10-nucleotide random UMIs. TCRdb re-analysed the 5' RACE reads in MiXCR, keeping a single row per CDR3 protein. Altogether about 80,000 distinct CDR3 sequences are present, about 5% being singletons, with the ten largest covering 2.2%. The CDR3 runs 15 residues. Unmatched junction bases numbered 9, after V lost 5 bases and J lost 2 bases. Germline loops: CDR1 DFQATT, CDR2 SNEGSKA (reference sequence). Libraries used 2 million unsorted PBMCs kept frozen in RNAlater. This clonotype was found a few times. The antigen is undetermined. The clonotype originates from a woman aged 25 to 39 with multiple sclerosis. Sequenced material: PBMCs. The V call is TRBV20-1, the J call TRBJ2-1, with 7 bases aligning to TRBD2. The CDR3 loop reads CSAASRAGAYNEQFF. The CDR3 region has the DNA TGCAGTGCTGCCTCCCGCGCGGGGGCCTACAATGAGCAGTTCTTC.